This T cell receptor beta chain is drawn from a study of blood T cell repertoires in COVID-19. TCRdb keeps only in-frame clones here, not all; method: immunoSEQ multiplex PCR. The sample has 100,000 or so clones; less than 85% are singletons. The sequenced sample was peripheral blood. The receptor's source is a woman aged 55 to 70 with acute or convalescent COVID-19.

DNA for the CDR3: TGTGCCAGCAGGACCCCGGGACAGGGAGAAGCTTTCTTT. Translating gives CASRTPGQGEAFF. The rearrangement links TRBV28 to TRBJ1-1; 9 bases agree with TRBD1. Germline values: CDR1 MDHEN, CDR2 SYDVKM. Trimming took 6 bases from V and 8 from J; bases not matched to a gene: 7. CDR3 length: 13 amino acids.